What follows describes a single TCR beta chain. What it binds is unknown. Sequencing was performed with immunoSEQ multiplex PCR; in TCRdb, only in-frame clones are kept and a portion is missing. This sample has about 100,000 clones, with around 87% found just once. Germline V gene lookup returns CDR1 SGHTA and CDR2 FQGNSA. The germline V and J ends were trimmed by 1 base and 1 base, with 11 bases remaining between them. There are 17 residues in the CDR3. These data originate in a study of T cell responses to AZD1222 COVID-19 vaccine. Study-wide results and limits: When two AZD1222 doses had been given, Spike-specific TCR breadth and depth rose. After the peak T cell response, and only then, were repertoires sampled. Epitopes outside B.1.351 and B.1.1.7 mutated regions reportedly drew nearly half of spike TCRs. Regions 160-218 and 743-854 dominated among vaccine-associated CD4 TCRs spanning spike.

The starting material was peripheral blood, obtained on day 0 of MenACWY control vaccination. The chain is built from TRBV7-2 and TRBJ2-6; D tentatively reads TRBD1 or TRBD2 (5 bases each). The TCR was taken from an adult in good health. CDR3 loop: CASSLVGTASGANVLTF. DNA for the CDR3: TGTGCCAGCAGCTTAGTAGGGACGGCGTCTGGGGCCAACGTCCTGACTTTC.